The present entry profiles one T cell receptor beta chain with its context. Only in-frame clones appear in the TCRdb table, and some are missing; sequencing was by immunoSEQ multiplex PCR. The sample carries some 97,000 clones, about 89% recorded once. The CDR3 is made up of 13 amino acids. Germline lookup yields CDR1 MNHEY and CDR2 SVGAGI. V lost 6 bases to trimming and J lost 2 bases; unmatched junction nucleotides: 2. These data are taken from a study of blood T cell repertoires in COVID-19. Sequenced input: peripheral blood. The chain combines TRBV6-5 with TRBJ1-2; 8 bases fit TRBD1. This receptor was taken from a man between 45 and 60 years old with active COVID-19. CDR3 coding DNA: TGTGCCAGCAGCCGGACAGGGAACTATGGCTACACCTTC. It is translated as CASSRTGNYGYTF.